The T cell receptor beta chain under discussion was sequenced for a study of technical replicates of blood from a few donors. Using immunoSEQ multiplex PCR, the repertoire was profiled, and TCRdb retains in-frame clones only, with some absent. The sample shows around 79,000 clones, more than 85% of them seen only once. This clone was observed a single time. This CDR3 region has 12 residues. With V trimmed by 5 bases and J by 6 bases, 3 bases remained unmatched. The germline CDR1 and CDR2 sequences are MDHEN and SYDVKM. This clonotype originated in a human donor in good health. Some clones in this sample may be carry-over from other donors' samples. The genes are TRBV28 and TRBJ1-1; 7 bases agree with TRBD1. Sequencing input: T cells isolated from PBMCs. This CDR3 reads CASSGDSSEAFF. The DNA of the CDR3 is TGTGCCAGCAGTGGGGACAGCTCTGAAGCTTTCTTT.